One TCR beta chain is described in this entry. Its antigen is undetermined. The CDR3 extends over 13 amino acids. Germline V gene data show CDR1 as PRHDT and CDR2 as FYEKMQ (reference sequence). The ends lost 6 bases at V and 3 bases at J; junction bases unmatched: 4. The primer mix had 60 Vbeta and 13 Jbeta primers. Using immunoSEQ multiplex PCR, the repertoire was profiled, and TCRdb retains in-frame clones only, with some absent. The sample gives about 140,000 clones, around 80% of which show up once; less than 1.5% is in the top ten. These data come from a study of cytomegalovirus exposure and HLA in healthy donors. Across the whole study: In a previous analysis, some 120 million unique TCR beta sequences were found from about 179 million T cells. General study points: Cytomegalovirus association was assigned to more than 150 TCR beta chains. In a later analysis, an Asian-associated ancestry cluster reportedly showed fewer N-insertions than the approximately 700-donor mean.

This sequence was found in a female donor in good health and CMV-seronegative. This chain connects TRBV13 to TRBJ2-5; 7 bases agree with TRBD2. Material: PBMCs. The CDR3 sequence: CASSNLAEETQYF. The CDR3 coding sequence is TGTGCCAGCAGTAACCTAGCGGAAGAGACCCAGTACTTC.